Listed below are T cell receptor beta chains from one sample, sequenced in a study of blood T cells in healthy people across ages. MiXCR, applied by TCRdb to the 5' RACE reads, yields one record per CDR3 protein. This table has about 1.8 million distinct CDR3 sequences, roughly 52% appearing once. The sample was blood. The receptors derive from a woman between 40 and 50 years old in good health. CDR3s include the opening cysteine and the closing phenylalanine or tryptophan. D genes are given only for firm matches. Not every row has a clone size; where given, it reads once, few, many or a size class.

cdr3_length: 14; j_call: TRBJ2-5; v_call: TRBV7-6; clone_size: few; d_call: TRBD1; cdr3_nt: TGTGCCAGCAGCTCTACAGGGGGTGATGAGACCCAGTACTTC; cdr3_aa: CASSSTGGDETQYF
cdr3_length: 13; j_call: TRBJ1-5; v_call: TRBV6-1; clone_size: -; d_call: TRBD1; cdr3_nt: TGTGCCAGCAGTGCGACAGGGTATCAGCCCCAGCATTTT; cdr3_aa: CASSATGYQPQHF
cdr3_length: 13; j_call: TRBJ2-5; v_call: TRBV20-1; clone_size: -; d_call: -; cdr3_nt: TGCAGTGCCAGGGACGTCGCGGGAAAGACCCAGTACTTC; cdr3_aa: CSARDVAGKTQYF
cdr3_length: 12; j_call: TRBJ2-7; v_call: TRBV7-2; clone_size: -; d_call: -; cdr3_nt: TGTGCCAGTGGCAATTTCGGGCGCGAGCAGTACTTC; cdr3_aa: CASGNFGREQYF
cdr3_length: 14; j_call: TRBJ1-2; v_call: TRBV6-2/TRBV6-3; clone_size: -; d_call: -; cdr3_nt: TGTGCCAGCAAGGTCGGGACTTGGGGTCATGGCTACACCTTC; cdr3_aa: CASKVGTWGHGYTF
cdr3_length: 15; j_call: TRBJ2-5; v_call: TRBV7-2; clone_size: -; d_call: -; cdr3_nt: TGTGCCAGCAGCCGCTCCGGTGGGGGGAGAGAGACCCAGTACTTC; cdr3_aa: CASSRSGGGRETQYF
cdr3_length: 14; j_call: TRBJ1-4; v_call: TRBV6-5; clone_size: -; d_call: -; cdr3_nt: TGTGCCAGCAGCCTCGGTAGCGGTTATGAAAAACTGTTTTTT; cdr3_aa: CASSLGSGYEKLFF
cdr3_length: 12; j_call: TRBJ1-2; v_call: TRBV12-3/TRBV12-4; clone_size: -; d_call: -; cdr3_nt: TGTGCCAGCCGGCGGGGTCGGGGTGGCTACACCTTC; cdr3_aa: CASRRGRGGYTF
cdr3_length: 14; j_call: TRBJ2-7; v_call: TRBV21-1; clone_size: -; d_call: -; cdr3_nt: TGTGCCAGCAGCAGACAGGGAAGCTCCCACGAGCAGTACTTC; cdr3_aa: CASSRQGSSHEQYF
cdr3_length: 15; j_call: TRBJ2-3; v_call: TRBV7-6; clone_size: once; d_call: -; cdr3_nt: TGTGCCAGCAGCTTAGGGCAGAGCCCCACAGATACGCAGTATTTT; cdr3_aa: CASSLGQSPTDTQYF
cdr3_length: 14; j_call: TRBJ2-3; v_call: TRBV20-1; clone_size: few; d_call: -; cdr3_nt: TGCAGTGCCTCACTCACGGTAACCACAGATACGCAGTATTTT; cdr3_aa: CSASLTVTTDTQYF
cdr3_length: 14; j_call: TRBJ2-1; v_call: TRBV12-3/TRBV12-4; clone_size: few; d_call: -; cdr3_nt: TGTGCCAGCAGTTTTCTTGCGGTGGGTAATGAGCAGTTCTTC; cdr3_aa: CASSFLAVGNEQFF
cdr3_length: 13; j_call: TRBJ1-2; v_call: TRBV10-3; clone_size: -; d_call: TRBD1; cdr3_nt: TGTGCCATCTTTACAGGGGGCGCCGATGGCTACACCTTC; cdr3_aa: CAIFTGGADGYTF
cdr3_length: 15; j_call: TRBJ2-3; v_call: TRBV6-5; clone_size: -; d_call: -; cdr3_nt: TGTGCCAGCAGTTACGGGAACAGGGAGGGAGATACGCAGTATTTT; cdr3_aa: CASSYGNREGDTQYF
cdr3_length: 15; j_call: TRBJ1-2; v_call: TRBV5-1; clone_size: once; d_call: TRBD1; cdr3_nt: TGCGCCAGCAGCTGGGACCTGACAGGGGCTTTGGGCTACACCTTC; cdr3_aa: CASSWDLTGALGYTF
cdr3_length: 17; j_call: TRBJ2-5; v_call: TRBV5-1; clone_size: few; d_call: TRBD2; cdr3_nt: TGCGCCAGCAGCCCCCAGGCTAGCGGGGGCCTCGGAGAGACCCAGTACTTC; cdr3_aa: CASSPQASGGLGETQYF
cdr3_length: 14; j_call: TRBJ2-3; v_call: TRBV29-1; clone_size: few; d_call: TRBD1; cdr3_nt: TGCGGGGCGGCAGGGGGAGACGCCACAGATACGCAGTATTTT; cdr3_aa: CGAAGGDATDTQYF
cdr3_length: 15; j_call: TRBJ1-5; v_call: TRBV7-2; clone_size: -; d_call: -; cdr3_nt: TGTGCCAGCAGCTTAGCAGGGTATAGCAGTCAGCCCCAGCATTTT; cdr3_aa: CASSLAGYSSQPQHF
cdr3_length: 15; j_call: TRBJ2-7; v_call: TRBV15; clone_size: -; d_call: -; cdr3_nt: TGTGCCACCAGCAGAGATATAGGGGCCACCTACGAGCAGTACTTC; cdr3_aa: CATSRDIGATYEQYF
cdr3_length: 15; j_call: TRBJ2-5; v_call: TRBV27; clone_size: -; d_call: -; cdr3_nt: TGTGCCAGCAGTGATCTGGGCAGTCCCCAAGAGACCCAGTACTTC; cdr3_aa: CASSDLGSPQETQYF